This T cell receptor (beta chain) came from a study of Ad26.COV2.S vaccination and SARS-CoV-2 variants. Assay: immunoSEQ multiplex PCR; the TCRdb copy retains only in-frame clones and omits some. Of about 350,000 clones listed, around 90% are singletons. Note on this clone: Its antigen is unknown.

Whole-study findings and limits: Comparable non-spike TCR breadth was observed in vaccine and placebo recipients. Measures of TCR breadth and depth may have fallen short of total T cell responses. Spike-specific responses of CD8+ and CD4+ T cells were reported to display substantial breadth after vaccination.

Germline lookup yields CDR1 LNHDA and CDR2 SQIVND (reference sequence). V was clipped by 5 bases and J by 0 bases, with 13 bases between them. The CDR3 consists of 16 residues. Sample: peripheral blood, taken after recovery from COVID-19. This receptor was obtained from a human donor who had recovered from COVID-19. J is TRBJ1-4 and V is TRBV19, with D possibly TRBD1 on 5 matching bases. The CDR3: CASSWETVPTNEKLFF. The CDR3 bases are TGTGCCAGTAGTTGGGAGACAGTCCCAACTAATGAAAAACTGTTTTTT.